This T cell receptor (beta chain) was recorded in a study of cytomegalovirus exposure and HLA in healthy donors. In the PCR, 60 Vbeta and 13 Jbeta primers were used. Here immunoSEQ multiplex PCR was the method, and the copy in TCRdb shows in-frame clones only, minus some. Counted here are around 80,000 clones, roughly 80% occurring once; the ten biggest clones make up 3.5% to 5.5%. Study-wide results and limits: Previously analyzed data showed that most TCR beta V segments were productive at a frequency of about 87% or about 30%.

Turning to this clone: Antigen: not known.

This receptor was identified in a middle-aged man in good health and CMV-seronegative. The source material was PBMCs.

The CDR3 protein is CASSTLAGGPITDTQYF. CDR3 nucleotides: TGTGCCAGTAGTACCCTAGCGGGAGGGCCAATCACAGATACGCAGTATTTT. The J gene is TRBJ2-3, the V gene TRBV19, with 12 bases aligning to TRBD2. Germline CDR1 LNHDA, CDR2 SQIVND (reference sequence). The CDR3 contains 17 residues. Trimming at V came to 4 bases and at J to 2 bases, leaving 7 bases not matched to a gene.